The text below deals with one T cell receptor beta chain. This record comes from a study of siplizumab effects on memory and regulatory T cells. Germline V lookup: CDR1 MNHEY, CDR2 SMNVEV (reference sequence). CDR3 length: 14 amino acids. V dropped 6 bases and J dropped 1 base, with 12 bases sitting between them. Data came from immunoSEQ multiplex PCR; TCRdb stores just in-frame clones and leaves some out. Of some 70,000 clones in the sample, 88% were seen once. Input material: Tregs sorted from blood. This chain links TRBV27 with TRBJ2-5; tentatively, D is TRBD1 (5 bases). The TCR was taken from a human donor in good health. This CDR3 is CASRSQGGQETQYF. Here the CDR3 DNA reads TGTGCCAGCAGATCTCAGGGTGGCCAAGAGACCCAGTACTTC.